Sequencing of this T cell receptor beta chain was carried out in a study of monozygotic twins with inflammatory bowel disease. Notes on the study in general: IBD patients share fewer clonotypes with other people than healthy twins do, especially with disease activity.

Starting material for each TCR library was around 4,000 ng of total RNA. TCRdb re-called the 5' RACE reads; every CDR3 protein appears as one record, without DNA. The sample table sets out more than 350,000 distinct CDR3 sequences. Concerning this clonotype: Its specificity is unknown.

The source material was blood. This receptor was taken from a human donor with ulcerative colitis or Crohn's disease, or a healthy co-twin of an affected twin (not recorded which).

The CDR3 region is CASSFIQGAIETQYF. V gene TRBV5-6 combines with J gene TRBJ2-5; checking the TCRdb D call of TRBD1 is not possible without DNA. The CDR3 is 15 amino acids. Germline CDR1 is SGHDT and CDR2 is YYEEEE. Together with reference TRBV5-6 and TRBJ2-5, the CDR3 gives the full variable domain: DAGVTQSPTHLIKTRGQQVTLRCSPKSGHDTVSWYQQALGQGPQFIFQYYEEEERQRGNFPDRFSGHQFPNYSSELNVNALLLGDSALYLCASSFIQGAIETQYFGPGTRLLVL.